This T cell receptor (beta chain) was recovered during a study of blood T cells in healthy people across ages. Study observations and caveats: Per million T cells, the diversity of TCR beta decreased roughly linearly as age advanced. Diversity estimates from one million T cells were considered underestimates.

Combining a sample-barcoded 5' primer with a J-beta primer mix, a second PCR ran for 7 to 11 cycles. The template-switch adaptor was a 5' adaptor with 12 random nucleotides. It tagged each cDNA molecule. TCRdb independently ran MiXCR on the 5' RACE reads; one entry per CDR3 protein. The data show some 640,000 distinct CDR3 sequences, approximately 30% seen once. Roughly 10 milliliters of peripheral blood were drawn from each donor. The CDR3 is 15 residues long. CDR1 and CDR2 (germline): SEHNR, FQNEAQ (reference sequence). V was pared by 1 base and J by 6 bases, with 15 bases between. Turning to this clonotype: No antigen is known for it.

This rearrangement joins TRBV7-9 to TRBJ2-5, with D perhaps TRBD2 (5 bases). The receptor was isolated from a woman older than 75 in good health. Sequenced input: blood. CDR3 DNA: TGTGCCAGCAGCTTAGGTTCTTTCGGGGTACAGACCCAGTACTTC. Translating gives CASSLGSFGVQTQYF.